This T cell receptor (beta chain) derives from a study of blood T cell repertoires in COVID-19. Whole-study context: COVID-19 samples collected from the United States, Italy and Spain covered acute and convalescent phases. Nucleic acid was either cDNA or gDNA, and it came from T cells, B-cell-depleted T cells, or PBMCs.

Per the study methods: Estimates of nucleated cell counts were drawn from the amplification of reference gene primers. Clones were sequenced by immunoSEQ multiplex PCR, and TCRdb holds only the in-frame ones, with some missing. The D gene and trimming were derived from the DNA, and the V and J assignments and clone size from that table. The sample comprises 65,000 or so clones, 85% to 90% of which are singletons, and under 4% rests with the top ten. Trimming stripped 3 bases from V and 5 bases from J, with 14 bases between. This CDR3 is built from 14 residues. CDR1 and CDR2 from the germline V gene are MGHRA and YSYEKL.

The gene calls are TRBV4-1 and TRBJ2-7; the D gene is possibly TRBD1 (6 bases). The sequence was collected from a man aged 45-65 years with active COVID-19. Material: peripheral blood. The DNA of the CDR3 is TGCGCCAGCAGCCAGGTAACAGGGATCCACGAGCAGTACTTC. This encodes CASSQVTGIHEQYF.